Below, 32 T cell receptor beta chains from the same sample are listed, as sequenced in a study of blood T cells in healthy people across ages. Together with a sample-barcoded 5' primer, a J-beta primer mix was included in a second PCR lasting about 7 to 11 cycles. TCRdb passed the 5' RACE reads through MiXCR, listing each CDR3 protein once. This table has hundreds of thousands of distinct CDR3 sequences, more than 20% appearing once. A further study also used this sample, focusing on T cells of mothers and their children.

Sequencing was done on a sample of blood. Every receptor here comes from a boy younger than 18 in good health.

The chain links TRBV7-9 to TRBJ1-2; the D gene is possibly TRBD1 (6 bases). Germline CDR1 is SEHNR and CDR2 is FQNEAQ (reference sequence). This CDR3 is 14 amino acids long. V shed 5 bases and J shed 4 bases, with 14 bases lying between them. The CDR3 is CASSIGQSTYGYTF. For the CDR3, the DNA is TGTGCCAGCAGCATTGGACAGTCTACCTATGGCTACACCTTC.

The chain combines TRBV2 with TRBJ2-7, with 9 bases that match TRBD1. The CDR3 contains 15 residues. Germline-derived CDR1 and CDR2 are SNHLY and FYNNEI. V lost 8 bases to trimming and J lost 7 bases; unmatched junction nucleotides: 15. The CDR3 protein is CASGEGQGGLWEQYF. CDR3 nucleotide sequence: TGTGCCAGCGGGGAGGGACAGGGAGGACTCTGGGAGCAGTACTTC. Complete variable domain (other parts from reference TRBV2 and TRBJ2-7): EPEVTQTPSHQVTQMGQEVILRCVPISNHLYFYWYRQILGQKVEFLVSFYNNEISEKSEIFDDQFSVERPDGSNFTLKIRSTKLEDSAMYFCASGEGQGGLWEQYFGPGTRLTVT.

J is TRBJ2-6 and V is TRBV5-1; D is ambiguous. Germline CDR1 is SGHRS and CDR2 is YFSETQ. Trimming left V 4 bases short and J 1 base short, with 12 bases between. This CDR3 has 16 residues. This chain's CDR3 is CASSQLQTSGANVLTF. In DNA form, the CDR3 reads TGCGCCAGCAGCCAGTTACAGACATCTGGGGCCAACGTCCTGACTTTC.

This clonotype was counted between two and nine times. The chain has TRBV6-1 and TRBJ2-7; 14 bases fit TRBD2. Germline CDR1 MNHNS, CDR2 SASEGT. The CDR3 is 18 residues long. V shed 6 bases and J 5 bases; nucleotides not matched to a gene: 15. In DNA form, the CDR3 reads TGTGCCAGCAGCTCCGGGACTAGCGGGAGTCAGGTTGTGAACGAGCAGTACTTC. It codes for CASSSGTSGSQVVNEQYF.

This clonotype was seen more than once but under ten times. CDR3: CASSSGLPSEQFF. The DNA for the CDR3 is TGTGCCAGCAGTTCGGGACTGCCTAGTGAGCAGTTCTTC. The gene calls are TRBV7-3 and TRBJ2-1, with a possible D match to TRBD2 (6 bases). The CDR3 sequence is 13 residues long. The germline CDR1 and CDR2 sequences are SGHTA and FQGTGA. Between the trimmed V and J ends, which lost 6 bases and 9 bases, there was a span of 15 bases.

This clonotype was recorded a few times. V is TRBV4-1 and J is TRBJ2-3; no firm D call. Germline assignment: CDR1 MGHRA and CDR2 YSYEKL. Trimming took off 0 bases at V and 4 bases at J, with 14 bases between the two ends. There are 16 residues in the CDR3. CDR3 nucleotides: TGCGCCAGCAGCCAAGATCTTGGGCCCTCCCCAGATACGCAGTATTTT. Its protein is CASSQDLGPSPDTQYF.

The rearrangement links TRBV5-5 to TRBJ2-1, with D unresolved. The J call is uncertain, as TRBJ2-7 better fits the DNA end. The CDR3 sequence is 14 residues long. CDR1 SGHKS and CDR2 YYEKEE come from the germline V gene (reference sequence). The CDR3 reads CASSLTILSYEQYF. For the CDR3, the DNA is TGTGCCAGCAGTTTGACGATCTTAAGCTACGAGCAGTACTTC.

This clonotype was seen a handful of times. One junction end disagrees with the germline gene, perhaps due to a read error. V usage is TRBV5-6 and J usage is TRBJ1-3; possible D gene TRBD1, 6 bases. CDR3 length: 14 residues. The germline CDR1 and CDR2 sequences are SGHDT and YYEEEE. CDR3 nucleotides: TGTGCCAGCAGCTTGGGACAGGCCGGAAACACCGTATATTTT. Encoded protein: CASSLGQAGNTVYF.

This clonotype has a single count. The chain is built from TRBV5-6 and TRBJ2-5; 12 nucleotides line up with TRBD2. CDR1 SGHDT and CDR2 YYEEEE come from the germline V gene. This CDR3 has 16 residues. V gave up 2 bases and J gave up 5 bases; unmatched junction bases: 7. The chain's CDR3 is CASSLETSGRWETQYF. The CDR3 DNA follows: TGTGCCAGCAGCTTAGAAACTAGCGGGAGGTGGGAGACCCAGTACTTC. Supplemented by reference TRBV5-6 and TRBJ2-5, the full variable domain reads DAGVTQSPTHLIKTRGQQVTLRCSPKSGHDTVSWYQQALGQGPQFIFQYYEEEERQRGNFPDRFSGHQFPNYSSELNVNALLLGDSALYLCASSLETSGRWETQYFGPGTRLLVL.

The rearrangement links TRBV3-1 to TRBJ2-6, with TRBD1 as a possible D gene (5 bases). The V end was cut by 0 bases, the J end by 0 bases, with 15 bases between. There are 19 residues in the CDR3. The germline V gene encodes CDR1 LGHDT and CDR2 YNNKEL (reference sequence). The CDR3 sequence: CASSQEETETTSGANVLTF. The CDR3 bases are TGTGCCAGCAGCCAAGAGGAGACAGAGACCACCTCTGGGGCCAACGTCCTGACTTTC.

This clonotype was observed a handful of times. The chain is built from TRBV7-2 and TRBJ2-5; tentatively, D is TRBD2 (6 bases). Germline V gives CDR1 SGHTA, CDR2 FQGNSA. The CDR3 has 14 amino acids. V was trimmed by 3 bases and J by 0 bases, leaving 8 bases between them. CDR3 sequence (DNA): TGTGCCAGCAGCTTCCCTAGCGACCAAGAGACCCAGTACTTC. It specifies CASSFPSDQETQYF.

The V call is TRBV9, the J call TRBJ2-5, with TRBD1 matching over 7 bases. This CDR3 contains 14 residues. Germline V gene lookup returns CDR1 SGDLS and CDR2 YYNGEE. With 3 bases clipped from V and 4 bases from J, the junction kept 6 bases outside the gene matches. The CDR3 region is CASSDDRVPETQYF. The CDR3 coding sequence is TGTGCCAGCAGCGACGACAGGGTCCCAGAGACCCAGTACTTC.

In its sample, this clonotype was seen a few times. One junction end disagrees with the germline gene, perhaps due to a read error. V and J are TRBV4-3 and TRBJ2-2, with 7 positions matching TRBD2. Per germline, CDR1 LGHNA and CDR2 YSLEER. This CDR3 comprises 15 residues. The CDR3 DNA reads as TGTGCCAGCAGCCAAGATCGCGGGGGCACCGGGGAGCTGTTTTTT. Its protein product is CASSQDRGGTGELFF.

V and J are TRBV6-2 or TRBV6-3 and TRBJ2-6; 8 bases match TRBD2. CDR1 and CDR2 (germline): MNHEY, SVGEGT. This CDR3 contains 17 residues. The V and J ends lost 2 bases and 2 bases, in that order; junction bases with no gene match: 5. This chain's CDR3 is CASSYGRGEAGANVLTF. The CDR3 DNA reads TGTGCCAGCAGTTACGGGCGGGGGGAAGCTGGGGCCAACGTCCTGACTTTC.

The chain uses TRBV7-2 and TRBJ1-5, with D possibly matching TRBD1 (6 bases). Germline V CDR1 and CDR2: SGHTA, FQGNSA. V lost 5 bases, J lost 6 bases, and 17 bases lay in between. The CDR3 length is 15 residues. The CDR3 DNA reads as TGTGCCAGCAGCGACCGCCAGGGGCAGGGTCAGCCCCAGCATTTT. Translated, it gives CASSDRQGQGQPQHF. Filled out from reference TRBV7-2 and TRBJ1-5, the complete variable domain reads GAGVSQSPSNKVTEKGKDVELRCDPISGHTALYWYRQSLGQGLEFLIYFQGNSAPDKSGLPSDRFSAERTGGSVSTLTIQRTQQEDSAVYLCASSDRQGQGQPQHFGDGTRLSIL.

This chain uses TRBV6-5 with TRBJ2-5; maybe TRBD1 (6 bases). The CDR3 runs 13 residues. The germline V and J ends were trimmed by 6 bases and 5 bases, with 13 bases remaining between them. Germline CDR1 and CDR2: MNHEY and SVGAGI. CDR3 sequence (DNA): TGTGCCAGCAGACGAACAGGGTATGAGACCCAGTACTTC. It translates to CASRRTGYETQYF.

This clonotype has just a few counts. The chain links TRBV27 to TRBJ1-2; 8 nucleotides match TRBD1. Germline CDR1 is MNHEY and CDR2 is SMNVEV (reference sequence). Trimming removed 8 bases from V and 2 bases from J; junction bases left unmatched: 1. The CDR3 contains 12 residues. The CDR3 DNA follows: TGTGCCAGCGGACAGGGAAACTATGGCTACACCTTC. Translation: CASGQGNYGYTF.

The chain couples TRBV2 to TRBJ2-3, with D uncertain. The V gene lost 1 base and the J gene lost 1 base, with 9 bases spanning the gap. This CDR3 has 15 residues. The germline gives CDR1 SNHLY, CDR2 FYNNEI. The CDR3 protein is CASSEGPRGTDTQYF. In nucleotides, the CDR3 is TGTGCCAGCAGTGAAGGCCCACGCGGCACAGATACGCAGTATTTT.

This clonotype was detected a few times. This sequence joins TRBV4-2 and TRBJ1-1, with 9 nucleotides matching TRBD1. The germline V gene has CDR1 LGHNA and CDR2 YNFKEQ. V lost 4 bases, J lost 3 bases, and 6 bases stayed unmatched. The CDR3 covers 15 residues. CDR3 sequence reads: CASSPGGQGHTEAFF. In DNA, the CDR3 is TGTGCCAGCAGCCCCGGTGGACAGGGGCACACTGAAGCTTTCTTT.

In its sample, this clonotype was seen a few times. The gene calls are TRBV28 and TRBJ2-3, with 9 bases lining up with TRBD2. There are 15 residues in the CDR3. With V trimmed by 9 bases and J by 4 bases, 11 bases remained unmatched. Germline values: CDR1 MDHEN, CDR2 SYDVKM. The CDR3 is CASKPPGLASDTQYF. The CDR3, as DNA: TGTGCCAGTAAACCGCCGGGACTAGCCTCAGATACGCAGTATTTT.

This clonotype has ten or more counts. CDR3 loop: CSVPPRETPYNEQFF. The CDR3 DNA reads as TGCAGCGTCCCGCCGCGGGAGACCCCCTACAATGAGCAGTTCTTC. This chain uses TRBV29-1 with TRBJ2-1; 7 bases map to TRBD2. From germline, CDR1 is SQVTM and CDR2 ANQGSEA. V was clipped by 6 bases and J by 2 bases; unmatched bases: 10. The CDR3 consists of 15 residues.

V usage is TRBV20-1 and J usage is TRBJ2-7; D may be TRBD2 (6 bases). The V gene lost 6 bases and the J gene lost 1 base, with 13 bases spanning the gap. Germline V gives CDR1 DFQATT, CDR2 SNEGSKA (reference sequence). This CDR3 spans 13 amino acids. CDR3 sequence reads: CSATSGWSYEQYF. The CDR3 nucleotides are TGCAGTGCCACAAGCGGGTGGTCCTACGAGCAGTACTTC.

The chain uses TRBV7-2 and TRBJ2-5; weak D call: TRBD1 (6 bases). V lost 8 bases and J 2 bases, leaving 12 bases between the germline ends. The germline V gene encodes CDR1 SGHTA and CDR2 FQGNSA. This CDR3 is 13 amino acids long. This CDR3 is CASCRDKQETQYF. CDR3 DNA sequence: TGTGCCAGCTGCCGGGACAAGCAAGAGACCCAGTACTTC.

The chain recombines TRBV6-5 with TRBJ1-6; D not certain. The CDR3 length is 12 residues. V shed 2 bases and J shed 8 bases, with 4 bases lying between them. Per the germline V gene, CDR1 is MNHEY and CDR2 is SVGAGI. The CDR3 DNA follows: TGTGCCAGCAGTTACCGTCATTCACCCCTCCACTTT. Its protein is CASSYRHSPLHF.

The chain recombines TRBV2 with TRBJ2-1; 7 bases map to TRBD2. Trimming cost V 6 bases and J 3 bases; bases outside gene matches: 5. This CDR3 region has 14 residues. CDR1 is SNHLY and CDR2 is FYNNEI in the germline V gene. CDR3 sequence (DNA): TGTGCCAGCAGCCGTCCGGGGGGCTACAATGAGCAGTTCTTC. It yields the protein CASSRPGGYNEQFF.

This clonotype was seen only a few times. This sequence joins TRBV2 and TRBJ2-5; the D is unclear. The germline gives CDR1 SNHLY, CDR2 FYNNEI. The CDR3 sequence is 14 residues long. Trimming took off 0 bases at V and 5 bases at J, with 10 bases between the two ends. The chain's CDR3 is CASSEAGLRETQYF. CDR3 in DNA: TGTGCCAGCAGTGAAGCAGGGCTGAGGGAGACCCAGTACTTC.

This clonotype was seen a handful of times. V is TRBV7-2 and J is TRBJ2-4; D ambiguous. Trimming shortened V by 4 bases and J by 0 bases, and 10 bases separated the two germline ends. The CDR3 has 15 amino acids. Per germline, CDR1 SGHTA and CDR2 FQGNSA. The chain's CDR3 is CASSSSQIAKNIQYF. CDR3 nucleotide sequence: TGTGCCAGCAGCTCGTCACAGATAGCCAAAAACATTCAGTACTTC.

This clonotype showed up many times. V is TRBV15 and J is TRBJ2-5, with D possibly being TRBD2 (5 bases). Per the germline V gene, CDR1 is LNHNV and CDR2 is YYDKDF (reference sequence). The V end lost 3 bases, the J end lost 1 base, and 12 bases lay between the germline ends. The CDR3 loop spans 15 amino acids. The chain's CDR3 is CATSRELLGQETQYF. The CDR3 DNA sequence: TGTGCCACCAGCAGGGAATTACTAGGCCAAGAGACCCAGTACTTC. Complete variable domain (other parts from reference TRBV15 and TRBJ2-5): DAMVIQNPRYQVTQFGKPVTLSCSQTLNHNVMYWYQQKSSQAPKLLFHYYDKDFNNEADTPDNFQSRRPNTSFCFLDIRSPGLGDTAMYLCATSRELLGQETQYFGPGTRLLVL.

This clonotype was seen more than once but under ten times. The chain links TRBV7-2 to TRBJ2-3; the D call may be TRBD1 or TRBD2 (5 bases each). The CDR3 is 15 amino acids. Trimming removed 4 bases at V and 2 bases at J, with 13 bases between. The germline V gene has CDR1 SGHTA and CDR2 FQGNSA. The CDR3: CASSSPGRSTDTQYF. Written as DNA, the CDR3 is TGTGCCAGCAGCTCCCCGGGGCGATCCACAGATACGCAGTATTTT.

This chain links TRBV4-3 with TRBJ2-6; D not certain. Germline V gene sequence: CDR1 LGHNA, CDR2 YSLEER. The CDR3 sequence is 17 residues long. Trimming removed 0 bases from V and 7 bases from J, with 16 bases in between. CDR3 region: CASSQEDGRLSANVLTF. The DNA of the CDR3 is TGCGCCAGCAGCCAAGAGGACGGTAGATTGAGTGCCAACGTCCTGACTTTC.

The chain carries TRBV6-1 and TRBJ2-5; no definite D call. Trimming shortened V by 2 bases and J by 5 bases, and 15 bases separated the two germline ends. Germline V gene data show CDR1 as MNHNS and CDR2 as SASEGT. CDR3 length: 15 amino acids. The CDR3 reads CASSEYGDGRETQYF. Written as DNA, the CDR3 is TGTGCCAGCAGTGAATATGGGGATGGACGGGAGACCCAGTACTTC.

The chain joins TRBV20-1 to TRBJ2-3; TRBD1 matches 9 bases. Per germline, CDR1 DFQATT and CDR2 SNEGSKA (reference sequence). CDR3 size: 14 residues. V lost 6 bases and J lost 2; bases outside the gene matches: 6. The CDR3 reads CSATGQGNTDTQYF. DNA for the CDR3: TGCAGTGCGACGGGACAGGGAAACACAGATACGCAGTATTTT.